This T cell receptor (beta chain) was profiled in a study of blood T cell repertoires in COVID-19. Per the original methods: By means of reference gene primer amplification, nucleated cell counts were estimated. Produced via immunoSEQ multiplex PCR; TCRdb's table is partial and in-frame only. That table supplies the V and J calls and clone size; D and trimming were determined from the DNA. The sample yields 200,000 to 250,000 clones, 88% seen once. The participants were between about 18 and 90 years old and came from under 25 US areas. Cohort placement rested on clinical history that participants reported themselves. V was cut by 3 bases and J by 1 base, with 15 bases left in between. The CDR3 loop spans 16 amino acids. Germline CDR1 reads LNHDA; CDR2 reads SQIVND (reference sequence).

Source material: PBMCs or T cells enriched from blood (not recorded which). The rearrangement links TRBV19 to TRBJ1-1; D not certain. This TCR derives from a woman aged 25 to 45 who had recovered from COVID-19. The CDR3 loop is CASSISPADTNTEAFF. The CDR3 bases are TGTGCCAGTAGTATCAGTCCGGCAGACACGAACACTGAAGCTTTCTTT. The variable domain in full, with the rest retrieved from reference TRBV19 and TRBJ1-1, is DGGITQSPKYLFRKEGQNVTLSCEQNLNHDAMYWYRQDPGQGLRLIYYSQIVNDFQKGDIAEGYSVSREKKESFPLTVTSAQKNPTAFYLCASSISPADTNTEAFFGQGTRLTVV.